A selection of T cell receptor beta chains follows, all from one sample in a study of OX40 agonist ivuxolimab in advanced cancers. Only in-frame clones appear in the TCRdb table, and some are missing; sequencing was by immunoSEQ multiplex PCR. The sample consists of some 49,000 clones, around 85% of them appearing once. This material consisted of CD4+ or CD8+ T cells sorted from blood, taken in a trial of the OX40 agonist ivuxolimab. These receptor sequences come from an adult with an advanced solid tumor such as melanoma, head and neck, liver or kidney cancer. CDR3s include the opening cysteine and the closing phenylalanine or tryptophan. A D gene is named only where the DNA matches it firmly. A row's size may be missing; if present it is once, few, many or a size class.

CDR3 protein | CDR3 DNA | V gene | D gene | J gene | clone size
CASSLDFDIQQFF | TGTGCCAGCAGCTTAGATTTTGACATCCAGCAGTTCTTC | TRBV7-9 | . | TRBJ2-1 | .
CASSQDYGRQETQYF | TGTGCCAGCAGCCAAGATTACGGCAGACAAGAGACCCAGTACTTC | TRBV4-2 | . | TRBJ2-5 | .
CASSDHWVSEAFF | TGTGCCAGCAGCGACCATTGGGTTTCTGAAGCTTTCTTT | TRBV4-2 | . | TRBJ1-1 | once
CASSVRFGGPTDTQYF | TGTGCCAGCAGCGTAAGATTCGGGGGGCCCACAGATACGCAGTATTTT | TRBV9 | . | TRBJ2-3 | .
CASSRDRDRGGDTQYF | TGTGCCAGCTCGAGAGACCGGGACAGGGGTGGAGATACGCAGTATTTT | TRBV2 | TRBD1 | TRBJ2-3 | many
CASSLDFAGEIGEVAFF | TGTGCCAGCAGCTTAGACTTCGCAGGGGAAATCGGCGAAGTAGCTTTCTTT | TRBV11-2 | . | TRBJ1-1 | .
CASSQGTGPYGYTF | TGCGCCAGCAGCCAAGGGACCGGGCCCTATGGCTACACCTTC | TRBV4-1 | . | TRBJ1-2 | once
CASTQGNTIYF | TGTGCCTCAACCCAAGGAAACACCATATATTTT | TRBV2 | . | TRBJ1-3 | once
CASSPQNGAGQSEQFF | TGTGCCAGCAGCCCCCAAAACGGGGCAGGTCAGAGTGAGCAGTTCTTC | TRBV7-6 | . | TRBJ2-1 | .
CASSSYYGGSSYNEQFF | TGTGCCAGCAGCTCCTATTACGGGGGAAGCTCCTACAATGAGCAGTTCTTC | TRBV7-2 | . | TRBJ2-1 | .
CASSQDGISNQPQHF | TGTGCCAGTAGTCAGGACGGTATAAGCAATCAGCCCCAGCATTTT | TRBV19 | . | TRBJ1-5 | .
CASSIATNTEAFF | TGTGCCAGCAGTATAGCCACGAACACTGAAGCTTTCTTT | TRBV25-1 | . | TRBJ1-1 | .
CASSQYKRGVNEQFF | TGCGCCAGCAGCCAGTATAAGCGGGGGGTCAATGAGCAGTTCTTC | TRBV4-1 | TRBD2 | TRBJ2-1 | .
CASSDGLGPMNTEAFF | TGTGCCAGCAGTGATGGTTTAGGTCCTATGAACACTGAAGCTTTCTTT | TRBV2 | . | TRBJ1-1 | .
CASSLLPLAGGTDTQYF | TGTGCCAGCAGTTTACTCCCACTAGCGGGGGGCACAGATACGCAGTATTTT | TRBV27 | TRBD2 | TRBJ2-3 | .
CASSSSIEYGYTF | TGTGCCAGCAGTTCGAGTATCGAATATGGCTACACCTTC | TRBV6-5 | . | TRBJ1-2 | .
CASSPGRSSGSYEQYF | TGTGCCAGCAGCCCCGGTCGTTCTAGCGGCTCCTACGAGCAGTACTTC | TRBV13 | TRBD2 | TRBJ2-7 | .
CAWGRLSSYNEQFF | TGTGCCTGGGGTCGACTGAGCTCCTACAATGAGCAGTTCTTC | TRBV30 | . | TRBJ2-1 | once
CASSAVGGGPNSGANVLTF | TGTGCCAGCAGCGCCGTGGGTGGGGGGCCCAACTCTGGGGCCAACGTCCTGACTTTC | TRBV9 | . | TRBJ2-6 | .
CASGLVLTGSGGTRGPDTQYF | TGTGCTAGTGGTTTGGTACTAACCGGTAGCGGGGGAACACGTGGGCCAGATACGCAGTATTTT | TRBV12-5 | TRBD2 | TRBJ2-3 | .
CASSQDGYWDTNEQFF | TGCGCCAGCAGCCAAGACGGTTATTGGGACACCAATGAGCAGTTCTTC | TRBV4-1 | . | TRBJ2-1 | .
CASSFPTSGGAETQYF | TGTGCCAGCAGTTTCCCCACTAGCGGGGGGGCCGAGACCCAGTACTTC | TRBV28 | TRBD2 | TRBJ2-5 | few
CASSQALGQGSREAFF | TGCGCCAGCAGCCAAGCTTTAGGACAGGGGTCGCGAGAAGCTTTCTTT | TRBV4-1 | TRBD1 | TRBJ1-1 | .
CASSPNRDNQETQYF | TGTGCCAGCAGCCCGAATCGGGACAACCAAGAGACCCAGTACTTC | TRBV7-6 | . | TRBJ2-5 | .
CASSSRLAAYNEQFF | TGTGCCAGCAGCTCTAGACTAGCGGCGTACAATGAGCAGTTCTTC | TRBV27 | TRBD2 | TRBJ2-1 | few
CASSPRGAPANEQFF | TGTGCCAGCTCCCCTCGGGGGGCCCCAGCGAATGAGCAGTTCTTC | TRBV7-9 | . | TRBJ2-1 | .
CASATMGQPQHF | TGTGCCAGCGCGACTATGGGCCAGCCCCAGCATTTT | TRBV5-4 | . | TRBJ1-5 | once
CASSPRGATNEKLFF | TGCGCCAGCAGCCCGCGGGGGGCAACTAATGAAAAACTGTTTTTT | TRBV5-1 | . | TRBJ1-4 | .
CAISERPPDTQYF | TGTGCCATCAGTGAGCGGCCCCCAGATACGCAGTATTTT | TRBV10-3 | . | TRBJ2-3 | .
CASRFPTGKSGYTF | TGTGCCAGCAGATTCCCGACGGGTAAAAGTGGCTACACCTTC | TRBV13 | . | TRBJ1-2 | .
CASTGTGVTGELFF | TGTGCCAGCACCGGGACAGGGGTGACCGGGGAGCTGTTTTTT | TRBV9 | TRBD1 | TRBJ2-2 | .
CASTPSRSSYEQYF | TGTGCCAGCACCCCTTCCAGGAGCTCCTACGAGCAGTACTTC | TRBV2 | . | TRBJ2-7 | .
CASSKDTYEQYF | TGTGCCAGCAGCAAAGATACCTACGAGCAGTACTTC | TRBV21-1 | . | TRBJ2-7 | .
CASSLGGTNYGYTF | TGTGCCAGCAGTTTGGGTGGCACCAACTATGGCTACACCTTC | TRBV6-5 | . | TRBJ1-2 | .
CASSSPGHPKYEQFF | TGTGCCAGCAGCTCTCCTGGACACCCTAAGTATGAGCAGTTCTTC | TRBV7-2 | . | TRBJ2-1 | .
CASRSQDNYGYTF | TGTGCCAGCAGATCACAGGATAACTATGGCTACACCTTC | TRBV28 | . | TRBJ1-2 | .
CASSQKGGSNQPQHF | TGTGCCAGCAGCCAAAAGGGTGGGAGCAATCAGCCCCAGCATTTT | TRBV7-8 | . | TRBJ1-5 | .
CASGLAKTGANTGELFF | TGTGCTAGTGGTTTGGCGAAGACAGGGGCGAACACCGGGGAGCTGTTTTTT | TRBV12-5 | TRBD1 | TRBJ2-2 | .
CASSVNSRYSGANVLTF | TGTGCCAGCAGCGTCAATTCCCGTTACTCTGGGGCCAACGTCCTGACTTTC | TRBV9 | . | TRBJ2-6 | .
CALAGYTF | TGTGCCTTGGCGGGCTACACCTTC | TRBV30 | . | TRBJ1-2 | .
CASSEDRGNYGYTF | TGTGCCAGCAGTGAAGACCGCGGTAACTATGGCTACACCTTC | TRBV2 | . | TRBJ1-2 | .
CASSPRDSGANVLTF | TGTGCCAGCAGCCCTCGGGACTCTGGGGCCAACGTCCTGACTTTC | TRBV7-9 | . | TRBJ2-6 | .
CASSFRDRGEGVAFF | TGTGCCAGCAGTTTTAGGGACAGGGGTGAAGGTGTAGCTTTCTTT | TRBV28 | TRBD1 | TRBJ1-1 | once
CASSFTPPGSFYNEQFF | TGTGCCAGTAGCTTCACTCCCCCAGGGAGTTTCTACAATGAGCAGTTCTTC | TRBV19 | . | TRBJ2-1 | .